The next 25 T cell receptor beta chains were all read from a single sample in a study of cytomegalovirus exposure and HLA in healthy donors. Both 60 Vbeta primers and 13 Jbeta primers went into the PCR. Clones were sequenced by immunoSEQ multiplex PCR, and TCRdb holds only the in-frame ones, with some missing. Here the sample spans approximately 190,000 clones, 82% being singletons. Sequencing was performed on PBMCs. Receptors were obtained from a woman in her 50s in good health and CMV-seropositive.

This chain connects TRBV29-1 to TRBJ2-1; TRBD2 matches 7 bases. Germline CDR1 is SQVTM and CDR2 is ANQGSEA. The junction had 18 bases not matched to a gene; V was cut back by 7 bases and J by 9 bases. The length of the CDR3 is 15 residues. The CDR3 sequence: CSAPLKRTRVTEQFF. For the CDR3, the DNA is TGCAGCGCCCCCCTTAAACGGACTAGGGTTACTGAGCAGTTCTTC.

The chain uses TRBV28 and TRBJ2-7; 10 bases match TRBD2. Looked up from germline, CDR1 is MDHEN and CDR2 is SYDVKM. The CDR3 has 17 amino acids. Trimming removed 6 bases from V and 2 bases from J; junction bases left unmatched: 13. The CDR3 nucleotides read TGTGCCAGCAGCTTGTGGGGCACTAGCGGGGCGGCCTACGAGCAGTACTTC. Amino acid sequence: CASSLWGTSGAAYEQYF.

The CDR3 DNA follows: TGTGCCAGTAGTCCCCCGGACAGGGACAATCAGCCCCAGCATTTT. Amino acid sequence: CASSPPDRDNQPQHF. V usage is TRBV19 and J usage is TRBJ1-5; 8 bases agree with TRBD1. V was pared by 5 bases and J by 3 bases, with 6 bases of the junction left unmatched. The length of the CDR3 is 15 residues. The germline V gene encodes CDR1 LNHDA and CDR2 SQIVND (reference sequence). Using reference TRBV19 and TRBJ1-5 for the parts outside the CDR3, the full variable domain is DGGITQSPKYLFRKEGQNVTLSCEQNLNHDAMYWYRQDPGQGLRLIYYSQIVNDFQKGDIAEGYSVSREKKESFPLTVTSAQKNPTAFYLCASSPPDRDNQPQHFGDGTRLSIL.

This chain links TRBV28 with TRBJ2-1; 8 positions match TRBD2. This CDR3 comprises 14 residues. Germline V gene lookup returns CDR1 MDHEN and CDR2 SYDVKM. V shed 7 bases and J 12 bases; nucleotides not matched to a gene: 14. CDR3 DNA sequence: TGTGCCAGCAACTCGGGGGGGCGCGGGTGGGGGCAGTTCTTC. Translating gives CASNSGGRGWGQFF.

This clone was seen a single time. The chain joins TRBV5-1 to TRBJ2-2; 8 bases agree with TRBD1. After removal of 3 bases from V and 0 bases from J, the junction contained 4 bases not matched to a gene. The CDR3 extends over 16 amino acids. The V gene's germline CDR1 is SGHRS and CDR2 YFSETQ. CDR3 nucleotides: TGCGCCAGCAGCTCGAAGACAGGGGCGAACACCGGGGAGCTGTTTTTT. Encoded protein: CASSSKTGANTGELFF.

The CDR3 region has the DNA TGTGCCAGCAGCTTATCACCAGGATTCACAGATACGCAGTATTTT. This codes for CASSLSPGFTDTQYF. The V gene is TRBV11-2, the J gene TRBJ2-3; no firm D call. The CDR3 loop spans 15 amino acids. CDR1 and CDR2 (germline): SGHAT, FQNNGV. V dropped 2 bases and J dropped 2 bases, with 11 bases sitting between them.

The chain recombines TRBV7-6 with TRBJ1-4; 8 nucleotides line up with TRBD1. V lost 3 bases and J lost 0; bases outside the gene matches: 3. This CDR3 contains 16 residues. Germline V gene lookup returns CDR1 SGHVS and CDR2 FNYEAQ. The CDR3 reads CASSFGQGTTNEKLFF. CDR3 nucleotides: TGTGCCAGCAGCTTCGGACAGGGCACAACTAATGAAAAACTGTTTTTT.

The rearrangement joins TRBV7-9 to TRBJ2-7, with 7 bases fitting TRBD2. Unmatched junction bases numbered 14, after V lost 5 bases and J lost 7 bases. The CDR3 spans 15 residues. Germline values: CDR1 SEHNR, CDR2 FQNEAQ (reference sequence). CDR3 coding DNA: TGTGCCAGCAGCGTTCCCTTCGCGGGAGCGGAAGAGCAGTACTTC. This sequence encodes CASSVPFAGAEEQYF. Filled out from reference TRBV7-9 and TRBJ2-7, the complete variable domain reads DTGVSQNPRHKITKRGQNVTFRCDPISEHNRLYWYRQTLGQGPEFLTYFQNEAQLEKSRLLSDRFSAERPKGSFSTLEIQRTEQGDSAMYLCASSVPFAGAEEQYFGPGTRLTVT.

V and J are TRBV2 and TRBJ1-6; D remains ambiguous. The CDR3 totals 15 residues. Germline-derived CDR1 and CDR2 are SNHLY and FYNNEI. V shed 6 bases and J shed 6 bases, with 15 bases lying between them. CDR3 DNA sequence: TGTGCCAGCAGGAGATGGGCGCTTCGTAATTCACCCCTCCACTTT. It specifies CASRRWALRNSPLHF.

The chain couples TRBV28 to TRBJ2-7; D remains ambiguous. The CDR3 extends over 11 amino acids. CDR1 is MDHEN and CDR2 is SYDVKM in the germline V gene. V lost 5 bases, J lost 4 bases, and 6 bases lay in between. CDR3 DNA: TGTGCCAGCAGTGCTCGGTACGAGCAGTACTTC. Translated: CASSARYEQYF.

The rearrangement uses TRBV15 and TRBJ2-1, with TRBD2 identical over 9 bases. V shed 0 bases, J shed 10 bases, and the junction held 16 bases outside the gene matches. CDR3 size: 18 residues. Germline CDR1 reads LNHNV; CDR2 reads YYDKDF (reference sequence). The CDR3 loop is CATSRDYGGGLAGMEQFF. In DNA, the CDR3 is TGTGCCACCAGCAGAGATTACGGAGGCGGGCTAGCGGGGATGGAGCAGTTCTTC.

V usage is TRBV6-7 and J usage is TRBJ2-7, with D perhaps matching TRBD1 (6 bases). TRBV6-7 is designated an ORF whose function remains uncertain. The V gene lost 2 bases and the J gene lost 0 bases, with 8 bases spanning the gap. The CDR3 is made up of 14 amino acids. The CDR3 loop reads CASSYTGISYEQYF. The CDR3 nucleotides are TGTGCCAGCAGTTACACAGGGATCTCCTACGAGCAGTACTTC.

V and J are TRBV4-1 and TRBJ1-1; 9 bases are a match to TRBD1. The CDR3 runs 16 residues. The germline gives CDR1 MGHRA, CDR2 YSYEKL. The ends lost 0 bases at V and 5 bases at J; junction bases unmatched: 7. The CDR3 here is CASSQDDRGFGTEAFF. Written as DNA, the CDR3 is TGCGCCAGCAGCCAAGATGACAGGGGGTTCGGGACTGAAGCTTTCTTT.

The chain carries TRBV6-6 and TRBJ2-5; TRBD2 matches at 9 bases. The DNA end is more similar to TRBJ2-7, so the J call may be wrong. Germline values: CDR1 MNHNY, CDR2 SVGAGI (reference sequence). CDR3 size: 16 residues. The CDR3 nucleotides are TGTGCCAGCAGTTACGAGGGGCGGGGGGGCTCCTACGAGCAGTACTTC. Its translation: CASSYEGRGGSYEQYF.

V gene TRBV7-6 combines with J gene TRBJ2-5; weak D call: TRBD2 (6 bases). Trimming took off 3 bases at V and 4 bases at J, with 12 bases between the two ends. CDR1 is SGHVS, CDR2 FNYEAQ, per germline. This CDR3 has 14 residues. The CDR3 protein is CASSFTLAPETQYF. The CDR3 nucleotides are TGTGCCAGCAGCTTTACACTAGCCCCAGAGACCCAGTACTTC. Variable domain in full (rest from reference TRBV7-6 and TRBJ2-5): GAGVSQSPRYKVTKRGQDVALRCDPISGHVSLYWYRQALGQGPEFLTYFNYEAQQDKSGLPNDRFSAERPEGSISTLTIQRTEQRDSAMYRCASSFTLAPETQYFGPGTRLLVL.

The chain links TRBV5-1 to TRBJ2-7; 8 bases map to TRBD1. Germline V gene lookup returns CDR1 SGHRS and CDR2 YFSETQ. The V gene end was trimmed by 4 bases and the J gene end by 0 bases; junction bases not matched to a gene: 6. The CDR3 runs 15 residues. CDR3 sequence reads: CASSPRTGYSYEQYF. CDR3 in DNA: TGCGCCAGCAGCCCGAGGACAGGGTACTCCTACGAGCAGTACTTC. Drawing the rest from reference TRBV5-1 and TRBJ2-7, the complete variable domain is KAGVTQTPRYLIKTRGQQVTLSCSPISGHRSVSWYQQTPGQGLQFLFEYFSETQRNKGNFPGRFSGRQFSNSRSEMNVSTLELGDSALYLCASSPRTGYSYEQYFGPGTRLTVT.

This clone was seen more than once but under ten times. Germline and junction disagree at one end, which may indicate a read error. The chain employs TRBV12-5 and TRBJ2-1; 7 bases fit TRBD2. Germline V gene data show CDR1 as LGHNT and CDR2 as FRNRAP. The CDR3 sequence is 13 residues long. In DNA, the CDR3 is TGTGCCAGTGCGGCGCGGGAGTATGGTGAGCAGTTCTTC. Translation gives CASAAREYGEQFF.

This chain's CDR3 is CASRKTGGSTDTQYF. In DNA, the CDR3 is TGTGCCAGCAGGAAGACAGGGGGCAGCACAGATACGCAGTATTTT. The V and J genes are TRBV2 and TRBJ2-3; 10 bases line up with TRBD1. Germline lookup yields CDR1 SNHLY and CDR2 FYNNEI. V was pared by 6 bases and J by 0 bases, with 3 bases of the junction left unmatched. The CDR3 loop spans 15 amino acids.

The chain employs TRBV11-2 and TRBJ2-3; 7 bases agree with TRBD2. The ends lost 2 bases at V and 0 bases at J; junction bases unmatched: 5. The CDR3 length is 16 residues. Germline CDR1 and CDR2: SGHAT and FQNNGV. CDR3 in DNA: TGTGCCAGCAGCTTAAACCCTAGCGGTAGCACAGATACGCAGTATTTT. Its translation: CASSLNPSGSTDTQYF.

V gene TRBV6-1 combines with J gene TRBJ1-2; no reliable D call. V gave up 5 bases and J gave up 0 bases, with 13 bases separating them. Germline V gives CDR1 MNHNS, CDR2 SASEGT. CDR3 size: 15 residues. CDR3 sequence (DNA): TGTGCCAGCAGTCGCTCAGCAGGTGCTAACTATGGCTACACCTTC. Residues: CASSRSAGANYGYTF.

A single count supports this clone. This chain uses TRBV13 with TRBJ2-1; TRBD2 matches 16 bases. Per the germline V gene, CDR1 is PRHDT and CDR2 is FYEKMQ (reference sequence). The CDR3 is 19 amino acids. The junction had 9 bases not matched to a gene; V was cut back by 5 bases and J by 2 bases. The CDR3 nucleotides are TGTGCCAGCAGCAGACCCGGGACTAGCGGGAGGGATACCTACAATGAGCAGTTCTTC. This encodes CASSRPGTSGRDTYNEQFF.

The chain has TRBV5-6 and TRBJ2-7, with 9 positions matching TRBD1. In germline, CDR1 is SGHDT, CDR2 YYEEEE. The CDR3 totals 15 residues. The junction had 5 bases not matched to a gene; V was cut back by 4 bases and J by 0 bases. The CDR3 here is CASSTGTGSSYEQYF. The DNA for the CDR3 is TGTGCCAGCAGCACCGGGACAGGGAGCTCCTACGAGCAGTACTTC.

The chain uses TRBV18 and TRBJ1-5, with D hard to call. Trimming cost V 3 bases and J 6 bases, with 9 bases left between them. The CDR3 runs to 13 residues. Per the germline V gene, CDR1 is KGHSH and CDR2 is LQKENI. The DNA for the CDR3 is TGTGCCAGCTCACCTCTTTCGGGTCAGCCCCAGCATTTT. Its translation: CASSPLSGQPQHF.

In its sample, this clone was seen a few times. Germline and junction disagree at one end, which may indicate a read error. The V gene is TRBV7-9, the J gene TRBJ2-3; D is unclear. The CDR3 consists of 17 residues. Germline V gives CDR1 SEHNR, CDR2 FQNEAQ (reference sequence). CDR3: CSSSLASAGISTDTQYF. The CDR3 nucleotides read TGTTCCAGCAGCTTAGCATCGGCAGGTATAAGCACAGATACGCAGTATTTT.

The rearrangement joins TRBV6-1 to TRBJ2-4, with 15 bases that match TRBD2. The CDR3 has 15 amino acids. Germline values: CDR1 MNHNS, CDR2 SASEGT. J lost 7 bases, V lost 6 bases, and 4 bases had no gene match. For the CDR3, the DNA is TGTGCCAGCAGGGACGGACTAGCGGGAGGGAACATTCAGTACTTC. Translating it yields CASRDGLAGGNIQYF.